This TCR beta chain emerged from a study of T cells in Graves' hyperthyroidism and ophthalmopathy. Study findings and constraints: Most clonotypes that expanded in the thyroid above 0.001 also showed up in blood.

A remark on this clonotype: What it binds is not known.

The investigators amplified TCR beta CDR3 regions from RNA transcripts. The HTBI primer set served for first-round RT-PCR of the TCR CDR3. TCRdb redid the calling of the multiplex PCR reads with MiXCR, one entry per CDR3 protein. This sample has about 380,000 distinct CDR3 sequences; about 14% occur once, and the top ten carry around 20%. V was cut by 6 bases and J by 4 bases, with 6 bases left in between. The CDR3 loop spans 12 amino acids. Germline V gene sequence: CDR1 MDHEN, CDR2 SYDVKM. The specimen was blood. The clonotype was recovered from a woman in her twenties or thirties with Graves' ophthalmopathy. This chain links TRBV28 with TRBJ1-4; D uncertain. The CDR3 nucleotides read TGTGCCAGCAGACCTGGTAATGAAAAACTGTTTTTT. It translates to CASRPGNEKLFF.